This paragraph covers one T cell receptor (beta chain) sequence. The data are from a study of blood T cell repertoires in COVID-19. Clones were read by immunoSEQ multiplex PCR, and TCRdb kept only the in-frame ones, dropping some. The table has some 330,000 clones, 83% seen once. Two consecutive negative NP/OP PCR tests, clearance, or resolved symptoms defined Cohort 3 recovery. From germline, CDR1 is SQVTM and CDR2 ANQGSEA. The CDR3 has 16 residues. The V gene end was trimmed by 1 base and the J gene end by 6 bases; junction bases not matched to a gene: 12. This TCR was sampled from a woman aged 45-60 years who had recovered from COVID-19. The chain employs TRBV29-1 and TRBJ2-1; the match to TRBD2 covers 7 bases. Source material: PBMCs or T cells enriched from blood (not recorded which). Written as DNA, the CDR3 is TGCAGCGTTGAAGTTCCGGGCGGGAGTAGGGTCAATGAGCAGTTCTTC. This gives the protein CSVEVPGGSRVNEQFF.